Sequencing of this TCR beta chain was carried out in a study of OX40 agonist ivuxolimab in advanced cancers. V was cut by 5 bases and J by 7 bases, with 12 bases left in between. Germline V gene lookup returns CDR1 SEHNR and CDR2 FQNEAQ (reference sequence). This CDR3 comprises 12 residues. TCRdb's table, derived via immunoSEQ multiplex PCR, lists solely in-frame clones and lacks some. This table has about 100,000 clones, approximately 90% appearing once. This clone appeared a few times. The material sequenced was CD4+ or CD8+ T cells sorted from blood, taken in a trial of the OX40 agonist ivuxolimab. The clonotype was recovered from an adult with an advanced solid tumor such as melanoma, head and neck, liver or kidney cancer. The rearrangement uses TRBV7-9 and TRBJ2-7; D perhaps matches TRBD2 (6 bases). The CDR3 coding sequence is TGTGCCAGCAGCACCCAGACTAGGGAGCAGTACTTC. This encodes CASSTQTREQYF.